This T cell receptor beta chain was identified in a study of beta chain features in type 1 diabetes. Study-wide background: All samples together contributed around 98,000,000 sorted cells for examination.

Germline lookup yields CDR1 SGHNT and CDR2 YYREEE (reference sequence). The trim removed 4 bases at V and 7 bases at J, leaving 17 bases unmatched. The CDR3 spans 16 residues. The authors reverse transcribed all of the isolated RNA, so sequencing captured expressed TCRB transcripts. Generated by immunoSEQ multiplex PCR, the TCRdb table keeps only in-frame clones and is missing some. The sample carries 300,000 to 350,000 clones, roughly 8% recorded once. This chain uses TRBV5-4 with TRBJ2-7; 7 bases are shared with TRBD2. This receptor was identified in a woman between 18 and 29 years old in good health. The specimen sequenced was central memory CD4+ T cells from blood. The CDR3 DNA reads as TGTGCCAGCAGCCCATCCTTTTGGGGGGGACTGGGAGAGCAGTACTTC. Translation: CASSPSFWGGLGEQYF.